This T cell receptor beta chain is drawn from a study of cytomegalovirus exposure and HLA in healthy donors. This CDR3 is built from 14 residues. CDR1 and CDR2 from the germline V gene are SQVTM and ANQGSEA. V dropped 5 bases and J dropped 6 bases, with 16 bases sitting between them. PCR involved 60 Vbeta and 13 Jbeta primers. The repertoire was sequenced with immunoSEQ multiplex PCR; TCRdb's copy has only in-frame clones and lacks some. The sample includes approximately 160,000 clones, over 75% of them seen just once. The sample comprised PBMCs. V gene TRBV29-1 combines with J gene TRBJ2-2; TRBD1 might be the D (5 bases). The TCR comes from a human donor in good health. The CDR3 loop reads CSVMLVLGAGELFF. DNA of the CDR3: TGCAGCGTTATGTTAGTTTTAGGGGCCGGGGAGCTGTTTTTT.